The 10 T cell receptor beta chains reported below all come from one sample, sequenced in a study of blood T cell repertoires in COVID-19. Data came from immunoSEQ multiplex PCR; TCRdb stores just in-frame clones and leaves some out. This table holds under 300,000 clones, about nine tenths found once. Input material: PBMCs or T cells enriched from blood (not recorded which). Receptors originate from a human donor in a cohort exposed to, infected with or recovered from COVID-19 (not recorded which). The donor label of this sample is uncertain.

The chain combines TRBV30 with TRBJ1-2; a possible D gene is TRBD1 (5 bases). Germline V gene sequence: CDR1 GTSNPN, CDR2 SVGIG (reference sequence). Deletions cut 3 bases from V and 4 bases from J, with 27 bases between. The length of the CDR3 is 18 residues. The CDR3 is CAWSAVGRGAKGIYGYTF. CDR3 DNA: TGTGCCTGGAGCGCCGTGGGGAGGGGCGCCAAGGGAATCTATGGCTACACCTTC.

The genes are TRBV5-6 and TRBJ1-1; 9 positions agree with TRBD1. V was clipped by 3 bases and J by 6 bases; unmatched bases: 6. Germline V gives CDR1 SGHDT, CDR2 YYEEEE. The CDR3 extends over 14 amino acids. CDR3 nucleotide sequence: TGTGCCAGCAGCTCAACAGGGGGCATGGCTGAAGCTTTCTTT. Its protein is CASSSTGGMAEAFF.

The rearrangement uses TRBV11-1 and TRBJ1-1, with TRBD1 as a possible D gene (6 bases). This CDR3 region has 16 residues. V was trimmed by 1 base and J by 4 bases, leaving 16 bases between them. Germline V gene data show CDR1 as SGHAT and CDR2 as FQDESV (reference sequence). CDR3 amino acids: CASSLGTVPLGTEAFF. The CDR3 DNA sequence: TGTGCCAGCAGCTTAGGGACAGTACCCTTGGGCACTGAAGCTTTCTTT.

V gene TRBV6-5 combines with J gene TRBJ2-5; D remains unclear. Trimming shortened V by 0 bases and J by 7 bases, and 12 bases separated the two germline ends. The germline V gene has CDR1 MNHEY and CDR2 SVGAGI. The CDR3 loop spans 14 amino acids. CDR3 loop: CASSYSIPPGTQYF. CDR3 in DNA: TGTGCCAGCAGTTACTCGATCCCCCCGGGGACCCAGTACTTC.

J is TRBJ2-7 and V is TRBV5-4; 8 nucleotides align to TRBD1. The V gene's germline CDR1 is SGHNT and CDR2 YYREEE (reference sequence). V dropped 2 bases and J dropped 2; count of bases not matched to a gene: 9. The CDR3 has 16 amino acids. The CDR3 reads CASSFLGGRGPYEQYF. The CDR3 bases are TGTGCCAGCAGCTTCCTGGGGGGCAGGGGGCCCTACGAGCAGTACTTC.

This chain links TRBV25-1 with TRBJ1-2; D gene uncertain. Germline loops: CDR1 MGHDK, CDR2 SYGVNS. With 1 base removed from V and 2 bases from J, the gap between germline ends came to 5 bases. This CDR3 region has 13 residues. CDR3 sequence reads: CASSESLNYGYTF. The CDR3 bases are TGTGCCAGCAGTGAATCCCTCAACTATGGCTACACCTTC.

This clone came up once. The identical CDR3 is also encoded by other nucleotide sequences in the sample. This chain joins TRBV7-2 and TRBJ1-6, with 8 bases lining up with TRBD1. V gave up 1 base and J gave up 7 bases; unmatched junction bases: 0. Germline CDR1 SGHTA, CDR2 FQGNSA. The CDR3 loop spans 14 amino acids. CDR3 bases: TGTGCCAGCAGCTTAGGGACAGGGAATTCACCCCTCCACTTT. Protein: CASSLGTGNSPLHF. Based on the CDR3 plus reference TRBV7-2 and TRBJ1-6, the full variable domain is GAGVSQSPSNKVTEKGKDVELRCDPISGHTALYWYRQSLGQGLEFLIYFQGNSAPDKSGLPSDRFSAERTGGSVSTLTIQRTQQEDSAVYLCASSLGTGNSPLHFGNGTRLTVT.

J is TRBJ1-2 and V is TRBV28; D is possibly TRBD1 (5 bases). Germline-derived CDR1 and CDR2 are MDHEN and SYDVKM. The CDR3 has 12 amino acids. The germline V and J ends were trimmed by 3 bases and 5 bases, with 7 bases remaining between them. CDR3 sequence: CASSLGGYGYTF. Here the CDR3 DNA reads TGTGCCAGCAGTTTGGGGGGGTATGGCTACACCTTC.

The V and J genes are TRBV30 and TRBJ1-1, with D possibly TRBD1 on 5 matching bases. Trimming stripped 3 bases from V and 0 bases from J, with 29 bases between. This CDR3 is built from 20 residues. Germline V gives CDR1 GTSNPN, CDR2 SVGIG (reference sequence). CDR3 sequence reads: CAWSAQERGGDYYMNTEAFF. The DNA of the CDR3 is TGTGCCTGGAGCGCTCAGGAGCGGGGGGGAGACTACTATATGAACACTGAAGCTTTCTTT.

This rearrangement joins TRBV10-3 to TRBJ2-5, with TRBD1 matching 7 bases. The CDR3 is 14 residues long. The junction had 11 bases not matched to a gene; V was cut back by 10 bases and J by 3 bases. CDR1 and CDR2 (germline): ENHRY, SYGVKD. This CDR3 reads CATTNTGDKETQYF. CDR3 in DNA: TGTGCCACTACGAACACAGGGGATAAAGAGACCCAGTACTTC.